The 9 T cell receptor beta chains reported below all come from one sample, sequenced in a study of cytomegalovirus exposure and HLA in healthy donors. Clones were sequenced by immunoSEQ multiplex PCR, and TCRdb holds only the in-frame ones, with some missing. The sample consists of 140,000 to 150,000 clones, 91% of them appearing once. Sequenced sample: PBMCs. The receptors were gathered from a man aged 18 to 29 in good health and CMV-seronegative.

This chain uses TRBV12-5 with TRBJ1-2; no clear D. V was clipped by 2 bases and J by 8 bases, with 12 bases between them. The CDR3 sequence is 13 residues long. Germline V gene lookup returns CDR1 LGHNT and CDR2 FRNRAP. The CDR3 sequence: CASGLREGTGYTF. The CDR3 bases are TGTGCTAGTGGTTTGCGGGAGGGAACCGGCTACACCTTC.

The chain carries TRBV6-5 and TRBJ2-5; a possible D gene is TRBD2 (5 bases). Between the trimmed V and J ends, which lost 7 bases and 9 bases, there was a span of 12 bases. Per germline, CDR1 MNHEY and CDR2 SVGAGI. The CDR3 is 11 amino acids. The CDR3 DNA is TGTGCCAGCACCGGTCCCGGGGCCCAGTACTTC. Its protein product is CASTGPGAQYF.

This clone has just one count. The chain has TRBV5-4 and TRBJ2-1; 8 bases align to TRBD2. CDR3 length: 16 amino acids. Germline values: CDR1 SGHNT, CDR2 YYREEE (reference sequence). The ends lost 1 base at V and 4 bases at J; junction bases unmatched: 7. CDR3 loop: CASSLRTSPVYNEQFF. CDR3 bases: TGTGCCAGCAGCTTGAGGACTAGCCCGGTTTACAATGAGCAGTTCTTC.

The rearrangement uses TRBV19 and TRBJ2-7; 9 bases agree with TRBD2. CDR1 LNHDA and CDR2 SQIVND come from the germline V gene (reference sequence). Trimming removed 5 bases from V and 3 bases from J; junction bases left unmatched: 5. The CDR3 runs to 14 residues. The DNA of the CDR3 is TGTGCCAGTAGTCCCGGACTAGCGCGCTACGAGCAGTACTTC. Protein sequence: CASSPGLARYEQYF.

The V call is TRBV6-6, the J call TRBJ1-2; 9 bases match TRBD1. This CDR3 contains 13 residues. Trimming removed 6 bases from V and 7 bases from J; junction bases left unmatched: 6. From germline, CDR1 is MNHNY and CDR2 SVGAGI (reference sequence). Written as DNA, the CDR3 is TGTGCCAGCAGATTACAGGGGGCGTCTGGCTACACCTTC. Amino acids: CASRLQGASGYTF.

This chain joins TRBV19 and TRBJ1-4; the match to TRBD1 covers 10 bases. The germline CDR1 and CDR2 sequences are LNHDA and SQIVND (reference sequence). This CDR3 is 14 amino acids long. The CDR3 DNA reads TGTGCTAGTGGCCCAGACAGGGGGCATGAAAAACTGTTTTTT. Translation gives CASGPDRGHEKLFF.

This chain uses TRBV5-1 with TRBJ2-3, with TRBD2 identical over 10 bases. V shed 5 bases and J 2 bases; nucleotides not matched to a gene: 5. Germline loops: CDR1 SGHRS, CDR2 YFSETQ. The CDR3 totals 15 residues. This chain's CDR3 is CASRRTSGYTDTQYF. Here the CDR3 DNA reads TGCGCCAGCAGGCGGACTAGCGGATACACAGATACGCAGTATTTT.

The chain has TRBV27 and TRBJ1-6; possible D gene TRBD1, 5 bases. Germline V gene data show CDR1 as MNHEY and CDR2 as SMNVEV (reference sequence). Trimming took 6 bases from V and 3 from J, leaving 15 bases between them. The CDR3 is 16 residues long. Here the CDR3 reads CASSLGAWGYNSPLHF. CDR3 sequence (DNA): TGTGCCAGCAGCTTAGGGGCCTGGGGCTATAATTCACCCCTCCACTTT.

V usage is TRBV18 and J usage is TRBJ1-4; no firm D call. The CDR3 is 14 amino acids. The germline V gene encodes CDR1 KGHSH and CDR2 LQKENI. V was cut by 4 bases and J by 1 base, with 7 bases left in between. The CDR3 nucleotides read TGTGCCAGCTCACGAGGAGGAACTAATGAAAAACTGTTTTTT. Its protein is CASSRGGTNEKLFF.